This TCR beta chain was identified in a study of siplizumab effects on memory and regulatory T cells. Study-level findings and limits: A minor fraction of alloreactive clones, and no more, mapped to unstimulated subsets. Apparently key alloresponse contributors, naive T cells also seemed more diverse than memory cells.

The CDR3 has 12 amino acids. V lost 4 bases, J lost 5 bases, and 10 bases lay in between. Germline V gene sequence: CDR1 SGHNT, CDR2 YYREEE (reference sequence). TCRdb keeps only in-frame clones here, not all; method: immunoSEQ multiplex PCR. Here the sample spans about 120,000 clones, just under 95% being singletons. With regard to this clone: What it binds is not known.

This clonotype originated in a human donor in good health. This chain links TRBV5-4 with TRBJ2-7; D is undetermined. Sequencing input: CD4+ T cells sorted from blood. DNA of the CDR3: TGTGCCAGCAGCCCCTACTTGAACGAGCAGTACTTC. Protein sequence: CASSPYLNEQYF. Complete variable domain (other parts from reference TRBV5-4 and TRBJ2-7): ETGVTQSPTHLIKTRGQQVTLRCSSQSGHNTVSWYQQALGQGPQFIFQYYREEENGRGNFPPRFSGLQFPNYSSELNVNALELDDSALYLCASSPYLNEQYFGPGTRLTVT.